These 10 T cell receptor beta chains share one sample of origin, sequenced in a study of control samples from healthy donors and cancer patients. The method was immunoSEQ multiplex PCR; TCRdb's version includes in-frame clones alone and lacks a portion of them. This repertoire shows some 80,000 clones, over 85% found once; its top ten account for less than 6%. Sequences were obtained from blood. The receptors here all came from a man aged 45-65 years in good health.

The chain couples TRBV18 to TRBJ1-4, with unresolved D. Germline-derived CDR1 and CDR2 are KGHSH and LQKENI. The CDR3 spans 15 residues. Deletions cut 3 bases from V and 0 bases from J, with 8 bases between. CDR3 amino acids: CASSPNTATNEKLFF. The CDR3 DNA follows: TGTGCCAGCTCACCTAACACCGCAACTAATGAAAAACTGTTTTTT. Full variable domain (outside the CDR3, taken from reference TRBV18 and TRBJ1-4): NAGVMQNPRHLVRRRGQEARLRCSPMKGHSHVYWYRQLPEEGLKFMVYLQKENIIDESGMPKERFSAEFPKEGPSILRIQQVVRGDSAAYFCASSPNTATNEKLFFGSGTQLSVL.

This clone ranks as medium-sized. CDR3 residues: CASSPRGLAEAFF. CDR3 nucleotides: TGTGCCAGCAGCCCCAGGGGGCTAGCTGAAGCTTTCTTT. J is TRBJ1-1 and V is TRBV5-6, with 8 bases lining up with TRBD1. CDR1 and CDR2 (germline): SGHDT, YYEEEE. V trimming: 4 bases; J trimming: 6 bases; junction bases outside the gene matches: 5. This CDR3 is 13 amino acids long.

The chain employs TRBV29-1 and TRBJ2-5, with 10 bases aligning to TRBD2. The ends lost 5 bases at V and 4 bases at J; junction bases unmatched: 1. This CDR3 region has 12 residues. The V gene's germline CDR1 is SQVTM and CDR2 ANQGSEA. Here the CDR3 reads CSVSGGAETQYF. In nucleotides, the CDR3 is TGCAGCGTTAGCGGGGGGGCAGAGACCCAGTACTTC.

The chain couples TRBV7-2 to TRBJ2-7, with 9 bases identical to TRBD1. CDR1 is SGHTA, CDR2 FQGNSA, per germline. The trim removed 5 bases at V and 6 bases at J, leaving 8 bases unmatched. CDR3 length equals 14 residues. The CDR3 loop is CASSLSNRGREQYF. The CDR3 region has the DNA TGTGCCAGCAGCCTATCGAACAGGGGGCGCGAGCAGTACTTC.

This chain links TRBV27 with TRBJ1-4; D is perhaps TRBD1 (5 bases). CDR1 is MNHEY, CDR2 SMNVEV, per germline (reference sequence). The length of the CDR3 is 13 residues. Trimming removed 6 bases at V and 5 bases at J, with 10 bases between. CDR3: CASRGRGNEKLFF. The CDR3 DNA reads TGTGCCAGCAGAGGACGGGGGAATGAAAAACTGTTTTTT.

This clone ranks as medium-sized. The chain couples TRBV5-6 to TRBJ1-1, with 9 nucleotides matching TRBD1. The germline CDR1 and CDR2 sequences are SGHDT and YYEEEE. CDR3 size: 15 residues. V lost 4 bases, J lost 4 bases, and 8 bases stayed unmatched. CDR3 sequence (DNA): TGTGCCAGCAGCGTAGACAGGGGGGGACCCACTGAAGCTTTCTTT. Protein sequence: CASSVDRGGPTEAFF.

This clone occurred once. The chain is built from TRBV19 and TRBJ1-1, with D maybe TRBD1 (5 bases). Trimming stripped 7 bases from V and 4 bases from J, with 13 bases between. Germline V gives CDR1 LNHDA, CDR2 SQIVND (reference sequence). This CDR3 is built from 13 residues. The CDR3 DNA follows: TGTGCCAGTATGGGGGGGGGTCTCACTGAAGCTTTCTTT. Residues: CASMGGGLTEAFF.

The gene calls are TRBV27 and TRBJ2-2; no firm D call. The CDR3 loop spans 12 amino acids. CDR1 and CDR2 (germline): MNHEY, SMNVEV (reference sequence). Trimming left V 4 bases short and J 4 bases short, with 4 bases between. The CDR3 nucleotides read TGTGCCAGCAGTTCCTTCACCGGGGAGCTGTTTTTT. Protein sequence: CASSSFTGELFF.

CDR3 amino acids: CASSSDMPPGANVLTF. CDR3 DNA: TGTGCCAGTAGTTCCGACATGCCGCCTGGGGCCAACGTCCTGACTTTC. This chain links TRBV19 with TRBJ2-6; unclear D gene. The CDR3 runs to 16 residues. V was clipped by 5 bases and J by 2 bases, with 13 bases between them. Germline V gives CDR1 LNHDA, CDR2 SQIVND (reference sequence).

The V call is TRBV5-1, the J call TRBJ2-7; the match to TRBD1 covers 7 bases. The junction had 10 bases not matched to a gene; V was cut back by 3 bases and J by 4 bases. This CDR3 spans 15 amino acids. The germline V gene has CDR1 SGHRS and CDR2 YFSETQ. The CDR3 loop reads CASSSNRGPTYEQYF. CDR3 nucleotide sequence: TGCGCCAGCAGCTCTAACAGGGGACCCACTTACGAGCAGTACTTC.